These 7 T cell receptor beta chains originate from one sample sequenced in a study of T cells in Graves' hyperthyroidism and ophthalmopathy. Amplified TCR beta CDR3 regions derived from RNA transcripts. TCR CDR3 regions were first amplified by RT-PCR with HTBI primers. From the multiplex PCR reads, TCRdb called clonotypes with MiXCR, one entry per CDR3 protein. The sample consists of fewer than 250,000 distinct CDR3 sequences, approximately 25% of them appearing once. Specimen: blood. These receptors originate from a woman in her thirties or forties with Graves' ophthalmopathy.

This clonotype has a count of ten or more. This sequence joins TRBV19 and TRBJ1-1, with D possibly being TRBD1 (5 bases). CDR1 and CDR2 (germline): LNHDA, SQIVND (reference sequence). Trimming cost V 6 bases and J 1 base, with 18 bases left between them. The CDR3 is made up of 16 amino acids. CDR3 sequence: CASSPPTRGWNTEAFF. In DNA, the CDR3 is TGTGCCAGTAGCCCCCCCACGAGGGGCTGGAACACTGAAGCTTTCTTT.

Many counts were recorded for this clonotype. The DNA of the CDR3 is TGTGCCAGCTCACCACTAAGCGGGAGGGGCGACGAGCAGTACTTC. This gives the protein CASSPLSGRGDEQYF. The rearrangement uses TRBV18 and TRBJ2-7, with 10 nucleotides matching TRBD2. V shed 1 base and J 5 bases; nucleotides not matched to a gene: 5. CDR1 is KGHSH, CDR2 LQKENI, per germline. The CDR3 is made up of 15 amino acids.

There are many counts of this clonotype. V and J are TRBV12-3 or TRBV12-4 and TRBJ2-4; D might be TRBD2 (6 bases). This CDR3 has 15 residues. V lost 3 bases and J 3 bases, leaving 12 bases between the germline ends. This CDR3 reads CASSLRGTNKNIQYF. The CDR3 bases are TGTGCCAGCAGTTTGCGGGGAACCAACAAAAACATTCAGTACTTC.

Ten or more counts support this clonotype. This chain joins TRBV24-1 and TRBJ2-7; D gene ambiguous. The CDR3 has 14 amino acids. Germline CDR1 KGHDR, CDR2 SFDVKD. V was shortened by 3 bases and J by 6 bases, with 14 bases between the two germline ends. Here the CDR3 DNA reads TGTGCCACCAGTGATAAGAGGACGGATAGCGAGCAGTACTTC. Translated: CATSDKRTDSEQYF.

The sample holds a few counts of this clonotype. The CDR3 here is CATSRGTSQETQYF. CDR3 DNA sequence: TGTGCCACCAGCAGAGGGACTAGCCAAGAGACCCAGTACTTC. This chain connects TRBV15 to TRBJ2-5; 7 bases are a match to TRBD2. V gave up 1 base and J gave up 1 base; unmatched junction bases: 0. Germline CDR1 is LNHNV and CDR2 is YYDKDF (reference sequence). This CDR3 comprises 14 residues.

The CDR3 reads CSVPQGSPYQETQYF. The CDR3 DNA reads TGCAGCGTACCACAGGGTAGCCCTTACCAAGAGACCCAGTACTTC. This chain links TRBV29-1 with TRBJ2-5; a possible D gene is TRBD1 (6 bases). V was pared by 6 bases and J by 0 bases, with 17 bases between. Germline loops: CDR1 SQVTM, CDR2 ANQGSEA. This CDR3 is 15 amino acids long.

This clonotype was seen many times. J is TRBJ1-3 and V is TRBV13; D gene unclear. The CDR3 is 14 amino acids. CDR1 and CDR2 from the germline V gene are PRHDT and FYEKMQ (reference sequence). Between the trimmed V and J ends, which lost 3 bases and 1 base, there was a span of 7 bases. CDR3 sequence: CASSFGGSGNTIYF. The CDR3 bases are TGTGCCAGCAGCTTTGGCGGTTCTGGAAACACCATATATTTT.